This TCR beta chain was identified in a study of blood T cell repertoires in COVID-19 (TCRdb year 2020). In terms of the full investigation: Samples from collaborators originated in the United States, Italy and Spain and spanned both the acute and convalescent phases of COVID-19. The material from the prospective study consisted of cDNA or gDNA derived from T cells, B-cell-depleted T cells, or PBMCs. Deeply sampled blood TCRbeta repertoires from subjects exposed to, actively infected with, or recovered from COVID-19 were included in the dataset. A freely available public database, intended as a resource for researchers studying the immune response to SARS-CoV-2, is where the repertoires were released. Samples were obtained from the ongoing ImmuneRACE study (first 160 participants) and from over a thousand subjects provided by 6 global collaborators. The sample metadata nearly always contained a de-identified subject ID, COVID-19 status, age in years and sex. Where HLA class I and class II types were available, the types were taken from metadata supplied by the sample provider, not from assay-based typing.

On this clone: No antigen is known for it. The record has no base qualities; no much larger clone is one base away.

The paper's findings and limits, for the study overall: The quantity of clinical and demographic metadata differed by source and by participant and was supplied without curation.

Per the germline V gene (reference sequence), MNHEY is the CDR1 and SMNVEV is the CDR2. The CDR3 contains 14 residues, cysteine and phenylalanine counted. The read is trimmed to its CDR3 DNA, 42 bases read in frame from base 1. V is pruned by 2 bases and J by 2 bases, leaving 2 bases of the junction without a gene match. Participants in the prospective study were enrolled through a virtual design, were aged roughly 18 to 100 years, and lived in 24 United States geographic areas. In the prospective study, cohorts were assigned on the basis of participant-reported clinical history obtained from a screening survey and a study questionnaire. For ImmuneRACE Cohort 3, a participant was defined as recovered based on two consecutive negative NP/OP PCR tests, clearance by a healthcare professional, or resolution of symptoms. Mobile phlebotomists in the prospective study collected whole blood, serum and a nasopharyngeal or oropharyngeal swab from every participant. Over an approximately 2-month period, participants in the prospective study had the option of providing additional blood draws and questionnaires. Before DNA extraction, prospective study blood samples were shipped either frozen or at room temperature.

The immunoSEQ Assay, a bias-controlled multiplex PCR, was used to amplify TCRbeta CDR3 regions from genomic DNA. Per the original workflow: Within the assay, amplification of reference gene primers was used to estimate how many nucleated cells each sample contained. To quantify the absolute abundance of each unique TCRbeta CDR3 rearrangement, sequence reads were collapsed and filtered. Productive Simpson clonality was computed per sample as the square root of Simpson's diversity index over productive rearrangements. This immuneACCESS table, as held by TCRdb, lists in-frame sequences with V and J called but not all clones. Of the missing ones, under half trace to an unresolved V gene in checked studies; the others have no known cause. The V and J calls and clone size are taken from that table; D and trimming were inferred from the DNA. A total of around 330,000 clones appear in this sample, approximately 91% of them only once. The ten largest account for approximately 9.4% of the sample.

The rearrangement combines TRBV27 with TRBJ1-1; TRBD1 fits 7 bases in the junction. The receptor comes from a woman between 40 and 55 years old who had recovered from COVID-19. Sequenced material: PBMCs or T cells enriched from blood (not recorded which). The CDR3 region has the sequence CASSLQGGNTEAFF. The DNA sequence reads TGTGCCAGCAGTTTACAGGGGGGCAACACTGAAGCTTTCTTT.